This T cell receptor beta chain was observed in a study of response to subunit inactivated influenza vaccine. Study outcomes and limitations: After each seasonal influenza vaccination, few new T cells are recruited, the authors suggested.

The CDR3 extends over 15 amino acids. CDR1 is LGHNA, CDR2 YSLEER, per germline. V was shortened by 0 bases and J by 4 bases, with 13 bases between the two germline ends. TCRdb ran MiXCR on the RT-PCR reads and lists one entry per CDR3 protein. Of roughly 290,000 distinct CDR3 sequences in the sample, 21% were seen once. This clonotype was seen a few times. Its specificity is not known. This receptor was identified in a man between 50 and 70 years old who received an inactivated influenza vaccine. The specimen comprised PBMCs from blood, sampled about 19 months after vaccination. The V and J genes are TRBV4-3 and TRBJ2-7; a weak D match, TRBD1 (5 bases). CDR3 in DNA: TGCGCCAGCAGCCAAGAAGGGCAGGGTCAATACGAGCAGTACTTC. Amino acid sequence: CASSQEGQGQYEQYF.